This TCR beta chain was sequenced in a study of technical replicates of blood from a handful of donors. The CDR3 loop spans 15 amino acids. Germline V gene data show CDR1 as LNHDA and CDR2 as SQIVND (reference sequence). The V and J ends lost 1 base and 2 bases, in that order; junction bases with no gene match: 0. Only in-frame clones appear in the TCRdb table, and some are missing; sequencing was by immunoSEQ multiplex PCR. There are 70,000 to 90,000 clones in the sample; roughly 92% occur only once, and about 0.4% lies in the top ten. Sequencing was done on a sample of T cells isolated from PBMCs. This chain connects TRBV19 to TRBJ2-1, with TRBD2 identical over 9 bases. This clonotype was sampled from a human donor in good health. The CDR3 DNA reads TGTGCCAGTAGTATAGGGACTAGCGCCTACAATGAGCAGTTCTTC. Translated, it gives CASSIGTSAYNEQFF.